One sample yielded the 18 T cell receptor beta chains listed below, sequenced in a study of T-cell reconstitution after alpha-beta-depleted transplantation in children. Preparation of the TCRbeta library used unique molecular identifiers. MiXCR was run by TCRdb on the PCR reads, yielding one entry per CDR3 protein. The repertoire holds about 590,000 distinct CDR3 sequences, with 13% as singletons. The specimen comprised PBMCs, mostly from graft donor cells, sampled 360 days after TCRalphabeta/CD19-depleted stem cell transplant. The receptor source for this set is a male patient aged 5 to 17 who had a stem cell transplant for acute myeloid leukemia, so the T cells may come from the graft donor.

The sample holds a few counts of this clonotype. The CDR3, as DNA: TGCAGTGCCGGTCGTAGGGGGAGGACAGATACGCAGTATTTT. Translation gives CSAGRRGRTDTQYF. The chain joins TRBV20-1 to TRBJ2-3; either TRBD1 or TRBD2 may supply D (6 bases each). Trimming removed 6 bases from V and 3 bases from J, with 16 bases in between. The length of the CDR3 is 14 residues. The V gene's germline CDR1 is DFQATT and CDR2 SNEGSKA (reference sequence).

In this sample, this clonotype turned up a few times. V usage is TRBV14 and J usage is TRBJ2-1, with unresolved D. The CDR3 consists of 15 residues. The germline V gene encodes CDR1 SGHDN and CDR2 FVKESK. V lost 0 bases to trimming and J lost 2 bases, with 8 bases between them. In nucleotides, the CDR3 is TGTGCCAGCAGCCAAGAAAACGGTACCTACAATGAGCAGTTCTTC. Translated, it gives CASSQENGTYNEQFF.

The table lists this clonotype with a few counts. The chain employs TRBV4-1 and TRBJ2-7, with D unclear. The CDR3 extends over 15 amino acids. Trimming shortened V by 4 bases and J by 0 bases, and 13 bases separated the two germline ends. In germline, CDR1 is MGHRA, CDR2 YSYEKL. CDR3 sequence reads: CASSLLGVRSYEQYF. The DNA for the CDR3 is TGCGCCAGCAGCCTGTTAGGAGTTCGCTCCTACGAGCAGTACTTC.

This chain joins TRBV11-3 and TRBJ2-1; TRBD1 agrees at 7 bases. CDR1 SGHNT and CDR2 YENEEA come from the germline V gene. The CDR3 totals 15 residues. V shed 5 bases, J shed 6 bases, and the junction held 10 bases outside the gene matches. CDR3 DNA sequence: TGTGCCAGCAGCCCTCGCAAGGGGGCTTTCAATGAGCAGTTCTTC. Translation gives CASSPRKGAFNEQFF. Full variable domain (outside the CDR3, taken from reference TRBV11-3 and TRBJ2-1): EAGVVQSPRYKIIEKKQPVAFWCNPISGHNTLYWYLQNLGQGPELLIRYENEEAVDDSQLPKDRFSAERLKGVDSTLKIQPAELGDSAVYLCASSPRKGAFNEQFFGPGTRLTVL.

The chain joins TRBV7-8 to TRBJ2-1, with D tentatively TRBD1 or TRBD2 (5 bases each). The CDR3 is made up of 16 amino acids. V was shortened by 7 bases and J by 7 bases, with 23 bases between the two germline ends. The germline gives CDR1 SGHVS, CDR2 FQNEAQ. CDR3 protein: CASTFRGGSVPNEQFF. CDR3 DNA sequence: TGTGCCAGCACCTTTAGGGGCGGGTCCGTTCCGAATGAGCAGTTCTTC.

The chain recombines TRBV7-2 with TRBJ2-5; TRBD1 matches at 9 bases. Germline assignment: CDR1 SGHTA and CDR2 FQGNSA. The CDR3 covers 14 residues. The ends lost 3 bases at V and 7 bases at J; junction bases unmatched: 6. Here the CDR3 reads CASSLPGQGRTQYF. The DNA of the CDR3 is TGTGCCAGCAGCTTGCCGGGACAGGGAAGGACCCAGTACTTC.

This clonotype was seen a few times. The V call is TRBV29-1, the J call TRBJ1-4; 8 bases are shared with TRBD1. The germline gives CDR1 SQVTM, CDR2 ANQGSEA. J lost 4 bases, V lost 6 bases, and 4 bases had no gene match. This CDR3 comprises 13 residues. In nucleotides, the CDR3 is TGCAGCGTCCGGACAGGGATTAATGAAAAACTGTTTTTT. Protein: CSVRTGINEKLFF.

This clonotype occurred a few times. This chain uses TRBV20-1 with TRBJ2-1, with D perhaps TRBD2 (5 bases). V lost 8 bases and J lost 0, with 14 bases in between. The CDR3 runs to 14 residues. CDR1 and CDR2 from the germline V gene are DFQATT and SNEGSKA (reference sequence). The CDR3 region is CSPLAPSSYNEQFF. The CDR3 region has the DNA TGCAGTCCGCTAGCTCCAAGCTCCTACAATGAGCAGTTCTTC.

This sequence joins TRBV21-1 and TRBJ2-1; whether TRBD1, the table's D call, matches the DNA was not checked. TRBV21-1 is marked as a pseudogene. CDR3 length: 14 amino acids. For the CDR3, the DNA is TGTGCCGGAACGGGGGACAGGGGCTACAATGAGCAGTTCTTC. Amino acid sequence: CAGTGDRGYNEQFF.

This clonotype was picked up many times. The rearrangement links TRBV21-1 to TRBJ2-5; the D call of TRBD2 is as the table states it, not checked on the DNA. TRBV21-1 is recorded as a pseudogene. The CDR3 covers 16 residues. CDR3 region: CASSSRGSGSQETQYF. DNA of the CDR3: TGTGCCAGCAGCTCACGGGGTAGCGGGAGCCAAGAGACCCAGTACTTC.

This clonotype has only a few counts. The rearrangement joins TRBV20-1 to TRBJ2-3; 10 nucleotides match TRBD2. Germline V CDR1 and CDR2: DFQATT, SNEGSKA (reference sequence). CDR3 length: 16 amino acids. The V gene end was trimmed by 2 bases and the J gene end by 3 bases; junction bases not matched to a gene: 8. The CDR3 region has the DNA TGCAGTGCTAGACAGGCGCGACTAGCGGGTACAGATACGCAGTATTTT. This sequence encodes CSARQARLAGTDTQYF.

This clonotype has only a few counts. The chain carries TRBV28 and TRBJ1-5, with D possibly TRBD1 on 5 matching bases. The length of the CDR3 is 15 residues. V lost 1 base and J lost 6, with 13 bases in between. Germline V gene lookup returns CDR1 MDHEN and CDR2 SYDVKM. DNA of the CDR3: TGTGCCAGCAGTTTATTGCGGGTGAGGGGTCAGCCCCAGCATTTT. Protein sequence: CASSLLRVRGQPQHF.

The chain links TRBV29-1 to TRBJ1-4, with 7 bases that match TRBD1. Per germline, CDR1 SQVTM and CDR2 ANQGSEA. The CDR3 is 13 residues long. CDR3 region: CSAFEGALEKLFF. CDR3 in DNA: TGCAGTGCATTTGAGGGGGCGCTTGAAAAACTGTTTTTT. The entire variable domain, with the rest obtained from reference TRBV29-1 and TRBJ1-4, is as follows: SAVISQKPSRDICQRGTSLTIQCQVDSQVTMMFWYRQQPGQSLTLIATANQGSEATYESGFVIDKFPISRPNLTFSTLTVSNMSPEDSSIYLCSAFEGALEKLFFGSGTQLSVL.

This clonotype showed up just a few times. CDR3 protein: CASSLALQGGSPLHF. CDR3 coding DNA: TGTGCCAGCAGCTTAGCGCTCCAGGGAGGCTCACCCCTCCACTTT. The chain employs TRBV7-6 and TRBJ1-6; perhaps TRBD1 as D (5 bases). Germline V CDR1 and CDR2: SGHVS, FNYEAQ. There are 15 residues in the CDR3. Trimming took 0 bases from V and 10 from J, leaving 13 bases between them.

This clonotype has more than one count but fewer than ten. The chain is built from TRBV20-1 and TRBJ2-4; 8 bases match TRBD1. This CDR3 comprises 18 residues. V dropped 4 bases and J dropped 0; count of bases not matched to a gene: 14. Per the germline V gene, CDR1 is DFQATT and CDR2 is SNEGSKA (reference sequence). This chain's CDR3 is CSATIGQGRRGAKNIQYF. The CDR3 bases are TGCAGTGCTACCATAGGACAGGGCAGGCGTGGAGCCAAAAACATTCAGTACTTC.

This clonotype turned up a few times. The chain is built from TRBV20-1 and TRBJ2-7; TRBD2 might be the D (5 bases). Looked up from germline, CDR1 is DFQATT and CDR2 is SNEGSKA (reference sequence). V dropped 5 bases and J dropped 0 bases, with 11 bases sitting between them. The CDR3 extends over 13 amino acids. The CDR3 region has the DNA TGCAGTGCTCCAAGGGCGGGCTCCTACGAGCAGTACTTC. Translated: CSAPRAGSYEQYF.

The chain employs TRBV12-3 or TRBV12-4 and TRBJ2-1; 11 nucleotides agree with TRBD2. The J segment lost 4 bases and the V segment lost 6 bases, leaving 8 bases of the junction unmatched. The CDR3 contains 16 residues. The DNA for the CDR3 is TGTGCCAGCAGCCAACCTACTAGCGGGAGTTACAATGAGCAGTTCTTC. Translation: CASSQPTSGSYNEQFF.

For this clonotype: A much larger clone differs from this one at a single base, so this may be a read error. The chain couples TRBV7-6 to TRBJ2-3; D uncertain. Trimming removed 8 bases from V and 7 bases from J, with 10 bases in between. Germline V gene sequence: CDR1 SGHVS, CDR2 FNYEAQ. The CDR3 covers 11 residues. The CDR3 reads CASGRGYTQYF. The CDR3 DNA reads as TGTGCCAGCGGGCGTGGATATACGCAGTATTTT.